The 29 T cell receptor beta chains below were found in one sample sequenced in a study of early T cells in non-severe SARS-CoV-2 infection. MiXCR, run by TCRdb on the 5' RACE reads, gives a single entry per CDR3 protein. The table shows 70,000 to 90,000 distinct CDR3 sequences, with more than 12% occurring only once. Sequenced input: whole blood. The receptors originated from an adult who was a healthcare worker with PCR-confirmed SARS-CoV-2 infection or an uninfected control (not recorded which).

This clonotype was counted between two and nine times. This rearrangement joins TRBV7-9 to TRBJ2-3, with D possibly being TRBD2 (7 bases). Germline V gives CDR1 SEHNR, CDR2 FQNEAQ (reference sequence). CDR3 length: 14 amino acids. V dropped 8 bases and J dropped 7 bases, with 19 bases sitting between them. The CDR3 DNA follows: TGTGCCAGCGCACCCCCGGTGGGGGGGCATACGCAGTATTTT. It translates to CASAPPVGGHTQYF. Variable domain in full (rest from reference TRBV7-9 and TRBJ2-3): DTGVSQNPRHKITKRGQNVTFRCDPISEHNRLYWYRQTLGQGPEFLTYFQNEAQLEKSRLLSDRFSAERPKGSFSTLEIQRTEQGDSAMYLCASAPPVGGHTQYFGPGTRLTVL.

The chain couples TRBV20-1 to TRBJ2-3; TRBD2 is a possible D gene (7 bases). This CDR3 has 17 amino acids. The V end lost 3 bases, the J end lost 2 bases, and 21 bases lay between the germline ends. Germline V gene sequence: CDR1 DFQATT, CDR2 SNEGSKA (reference sequence). The CDR3 spells CSASPPGGPTLTDTQYF. Here the CDR3 DNA reads TGCAGTGCTAGTCCACCCGGGGGGCCGACACTCACAGATACGCAGTATTTT.

In its sample, this clonotype was seen a few times. The chain recombines TRBV9 with TRBJ2-7; TRBD2 matches 8 bases. Looked up from germline, CDR1 is SGDLS and CDR2 is YYNGEE. This CDR3 has 14 residues. Losses at the gene ends were 0 bases for V and 6 bases for J; bases not matched to a gene: 5. The CDR3 nucleotides are TGTGCCAGCAGCGTAGTGGCCGGGGGGGGCGAGCAGTACTTC. This codes for CASSVVAGGGEQYF.

The J gene is TRBJ2-3, the V gene TRBV28, with 7 bases that match TRBD2. CDR1 MDHEN and CDR2 SYDVKM come from the germline V gene. Trimming at V came to 0 bases and at J to 3 bases, leaving 6 bases not matched to a gene. The CDR3 is 16 amino acids. The CDR3 is CASSLWGGSGTDTQYF. CDR3 nucleotide sequence: TGTGCCAGCAGTTTATGGGGGGGGTCAGGGACAGATACGCAGTATTTT.

The chain carries TRBV7-6 and TRBJ2-3, with TRBD2 as a possible D gene (6 bases). This CDR3 region has 16 residues. Germline assignment: CDR1 SGHVS and CDR2 FNYEAQ. Trimming pared 0 bases from V and 0 bases from J, leaving 10 bases between. The CDR3 here is CASSLAAGKSTDTQYF. CDR3 nucleotides: TGTGCCAGCAGCTTAGCGGCGGGGAAAAGCACAGATACGCAGTATTTT. Variable domain in full (rest from reference TRBV7-6 and TRBJ2-3): GAGVSQSPRYKVTKRGQDVALRCDPISGHVSLYWYRQALGQGPEFLTYFNYEAQQDKSGLPNDRFSAERPEGSISTLTIQRTEQRDSAMYRCASSLAAGKSTDTQYFGPGTRLTVL.

This clonotype occurred a few times. The chain uses TRBV20-1 and TRBJ2-5; D not resolved. V was cut by 6 bases and J by 5 bases, with 10 bases left in between. Germline V gives CDR1 DFQATT, CDR2 SNEGSKA (reference sequence). This CDR3 has 11 residues. CDR3 sequence (DNA): TGCAGTGCCCTAAGCCTGGAGACCCAGTACTTC. Encoded protein: CSALSLETQYF.

The chain is built from TRBV18 and TRBJ2-2, with D perhaps matching TRBD1 (7 bases). The germline gives CDR1 KGHSH, CDR2 LQKENI. The V and J ends lost 0 bases and 6 bases respectively, with 14 bases between them. The CDR3 is made up of 16 amino acids. The CDR3 is CASSPPSGGGAGELFF. CDR3 DNA: TGTGCCAGCTCACCACCTAGCGGAGGGGGCGCCGGGGAGCTGTTTTTT.

This clonotype was observed at least ten times. The chain is built from TRBV4-2 and TRBJ2-1, with TRBD2 matching 8 bases. With 0 bases clipped from V and 0 bases from J, the junction kept 1 base outside the gene matches. Germline V gives CDR1 LGHNA, CDR2 YNFKEQ. This CDR3 contains 16 residues. The CDR3 DNA sequence: TGTGCCAGCAGCCAAGATACTAGCGGCTCCTACAATGAGCAGTTCTTC. Translation: CASSQDTSGSYNEQFF.

This chain joins TRBV28 and TRBJ1-5; D unresolved. The CDR3 loop spans 14 amino acids. The germline V and J ends were trimmed by 7 bases and 4 bases, with 14 bases remaining between them. Germline V CDR1 and CDR2: MDHEN, SYDVKM. The CDR3 region is CASNIGPRNQPQHF. CDR3 coding DNA: TGTGCCAGCAACATCGGGCCCCGAAATCAGCCCCAGCATTTT.

This sequence joins TRBV7-2 and TRBJ1-5, with D possibly TRBD1 on 6 matching bases. This CDR3 has 15 amino acids. Per the germline V gene, CDR1 is SGHTA and CDR2 is FQGNSA. Trimming cost V 1 base and J 4 bases, with 11 bases left between them. In DNA, the CDR3 is TGTGCCAGCAGCTTAGACTTCAGGGGTAATCAGCCCCAGCATTTT. Its protein product is CASSLDFRGNQPQHF.

J is TRBJ2-7 and V is TRBV20-1; D gene unclear. This CDR3 has 12 amino acids. Per the germline V gene, CDR1 is DFQATT and CDR2 is SNEGSKA (reference sequence). Trimming took off 3 bases at V and 3 bases at J, with 9 bases between the two ends. The CDR3 reads CSASLSVYEQYF. Written as DNA, the CDR3 is TGCAGTGCTAGTTTATCGGTCTACGAGCAGTACTTC.

This clonotype was counted ten times or more. The chain carries TRBV4-2 and TRBJ2-2, with 9 bases lining up with TRBD2. Unmatched junction bases numbered 1, after V lost 4 bases and J lost 1 base. The CDR3 runs to 15 residues. CDR1 LGHNA and CDR2 YNFKEQ come from the germline V gene. The CDR3: CASSPSGENTGELFF. DNA for the CDR3: TGTGCCAGCAGCCCTAGCGGGGAGAACACCGGGGAGCTGTTTTTT.

This clonotype was seen a few times. CDR3 in amino acids: CASSYPSGRDTGELFF. As DNA, the CDR3 is TGTGCCAGCAGTTACCCCAGCGGGAGGGACACCGGGGAGCTGTTTTTT. The chain joins TRBV6-2 or TRBV6-3 to TRBJ2-2; the match to TRBD2 covers 10 bases. Germline V gene data show CDR1 as MNHEY and CDR2 as SVGEGT. V lost 2 bases, J lost 3 bases, and 3 bases stayed unmatched. This CDR3 region has 16 residues.

The V gene is TRBV10-3, the J gene TRBJ1-1; D call uncertain. Germline V gene lookup returns CDR1 ENHRY and CDR2 SYGVKD. The CDR3 is 12 amino acids. The V gene lost 4 bases and the J gene lost 4 bases, with 7 bases spanning the gap. CDR3 amino acids: CAISAGLTEAFF. CDR3 DNA: TGTGCCATCAGTGCGGGCCTCACTGAAGCTTTCTTT.

In its sample, this clonotype was seen many times. This sequence joins TRBV9 and TRBJ2-1; TRBD1 aligns across 7 bases. Trimming at V came to 0 bases and at J to 2 bases, leaving 2 bases not matched to a gene. Germline values: CDR1 SGDLS, CDR2 YYNGEE. This CDR3 region has 15 residues. In DNA form, the CDR3 reads TGTGCCAGCAGCGTAGGACAGGGTACCTACAATGAGCAGTTCTTC. Its translation: CASSVGQGTYNEQFF.

This chain uses TRBV5-8 with TRBJ2-7; D possibly corresponds to TRBD1 (5 bases). CDR3 size: 15 residues. The germline gives CDR1 SGHTS, CDR2 YDEGEE. Trimming removed 4 bases at V and 2 bases at J, with 16 bases between. The CDR3, as DNA: TGTGCCAGCAGCGGACGACAGCGCTCACCCTACGAGCAGTACTTC. Protein: CASSGRQRSPYEQYF.

There are many counts of this clonotype. This chain uses TRBV21-1 with TRBJ2-1; no DNA check was done on the table's D call, TRBD2. TRBV21-1 is noted as a pseudogene. CDR3 length: 16 residues. CDR3 bases: TGTGCCAGCAGCAAGGTGACTAGCGGGAGGTTAGATGAGCAGTTCTTC. It encodes CASSKVTSGRLDEQFF.

This rearrangement joins TRBV6-5 to TRBJ1-1; TRBD1 matches 7 bases. Germline CDR1 MNHEY, CDR2 SVGAGI. CDR3 length: 14 residues. J lost 6 bases, V lost 5 bases, and 9 bases had no gene match. The CDR3 DNA is TGTGCCAGCAGTCCGGACAGGAATATCGCTGAAGCTTTCTTT. As protein: CASSPDRNIAEAFF.

This clonotype has just a few counts. The chain carries TRBV7-6 and TRBJ2-6, with D perhaps TRBD1 (6 bases). Per the germline V gene, CDR1 is SGHVS and CDR2 is FNYEAQ. The CDR3 has 17 residues. The germline V and J ends were trimmed by 5 bases and 1 base, with 15 bases remaining between them. The CDR3 DNA reads as TGTGCCAGCAGCGCCGGACAGCCCAGGTCTGGGGCCAACGTCCTGACTTTC. Protein sequence: CASSAGQPRSGANVLTF.

The chain has TRBV2 and TRBJ1-1; 9 bases are a match to TRBD1. The germline CDR1 and CDR2 sequences are SNHLY and FYNNEI. This CDR3 has 16 residues. V was pared by 6 bases and J by 1 base, with 9 bases of the junction left unmatched. The CDR3 region is CASRGEPGQGNTEAFF. As DNA, the CDR3 is TGTGCCAGCAGGGGGGAACCGGGACAGGGGAACACTGAAGCTTTCTTT.

The gene calls are TRBV9 and TRBJ2-1; D possibly corresponds to TRBD2 (5 bases). The V and J ends lost 4 bases and 10 bases respectively, with 18 bases between them. The germline V gene encodes CDR1 SGDLS and CDR2 YYNGEE. The CDR3 length is 14 residues. The CDR3 is CASSRTPFGEEQFF. For the CDR3, the DNA is TGTGCCAGCAGCCGGACTCCTTTTGGGGAGGAGCAGTTCTTC.

This clonotype was detected only a few times. V usage is TRBV14 and J usage is TRBJ1-3, with D perhaps matching TRBD1 (5 bases). V was pared by 0 bases and J by 3 bases, with 12 bases between. The germline V gene encodes CDR1 SGHDN and CDR2 FVKESK. The CDR3 covers 16 residues. Here the CDR3 reads CASSQESQGGGNTIYF. DNA for the CDR3: TGTGCCAGCAGCCAAGAGTCCCAGGGTGGTGGAAACACCATATATTTT.

This clonotype has more than one count but fewer than ten. The chain employs TRBV11-2 and TRBJ2-7; D possibly corresponds to TRBD1 (6 bases). Germline assignment: CDR1 SGHAT and CDR2 FQNNGV. The V and J ends lost 5 bases and 6 bases respectively, with 17 bases between them. There are 14 residues in the CDR3. The CDR3 spells CASSTSGTSSEQYF. CDR3 coding DNA: TGTGCCAGCAGCACATCCGGGACATCTAGCGAGCAGTACTTC.

The chain joins TRBV4-1 to TRBJ2-1; D remains ambiguous. Trimming cost V 3 bases and J 4 bases, with 19 bases left between them. The V gene's germline CDR1 is MGHRA and CDR2 YSYEKL. The CDR3 sequence is 17 residues long. CDR3 amino acids: CASSQLVPPTRYNEQFF. DNA of the CDR3: TGCGCCAGCAGCCAGCTAGTCCCTCCTACGAGGTACAATGAGCAGTTCTTC.

Many counts were recorded for this clonotype. This rearrangement joins TRBV11-2 to TRBJ2-5, with D uncertain. Germline CDR1 and CDR2: SGHAT and FQNNGV. This CDR3 contains 11 residues. Trimming removed 5 bases at V and 2 bases at J, with 3 bases between. CDR3 sequence: CASSPQETQYF. Here the CDR3 DNA reads TGTGCCAGCAGCCCTCAAGAGACCCAGTACTTC.

This sequence joins TRBV20-1 and TRBJ1-1; 8 bases fit TRBD1. This CDR3 has 14 residues. The V and J ends lost 6 bases and 1 base, in that order; junction bases with no gene match: 7. The germline V gene has CDR1 DFQATT and CDR2 SNEGSKA (reference sequence). The CDR3, as DNA: TGCAGTGCAACCAGGGGGCACCAGAACACTGAAGCTTTCTTT. Protein: CSATRGHQNTEAFF.

The chain couples TRBV28 to TRBJ1-2; D is unclear. The germline CDR1 and CDR2 sequences are MDHEN and SYDVKM. This CDR3 contains 14 residues. Trimming took off 9 bases at V and 8 bases at J, with 22 bases between the two ends. The CDR3 sequence is CASTDPNPFGGYTF. For the CDR3, the DNA is TGTGCCAGTACGGACCCGAATCCCTTTGGAGGCTACACCTTC.

This chain links TRBV24-1 with TRBJ2-1, with D perhaps matching TRBD1 (5 bases). The CDR3 loop spans 16 amino acids. Germline-derived CDR1 and CDR2 are KGHDR and SFDVKD. Trimming cost V 2 bases and J 0 bases, with 10 bases left between them. DNA for the CDR3: TGTGCCACCAGTGATTGGAGAGACAGCTCCTACAATGAGCAGTTCTTC. Translated: CATSDWRDSSYNEQFF.

The J gene is TRBJ2-3, the V gene TRBV7-8; a weak D match, TRBD2 (6 bases). The CDR3 sequence is 14 residues long. CDR1 and CDR2 from the germline V gene are SGHVS and FQNEAQ. V shed 5 bases and J shed 6 bases, with 15 bases lying between them. CDR3 nucleotide sequence: TGTGCCAGCAGCCCCCAGGGACTCGCGGATACGCAGTATTTT. Amino acids: CASSPQGLADTQYF. The entire variable domain, with the rest obtained from reference TRBV7-8 and TRBJ2-3, is as follows: GAGVSQSPRYKVAKRGQDVALRCDPISGHVSLFWYQQALGQGPEFLTYFQNEAQLDKSGLPSDRFFAERPEGSVSTLKIQRTQQEDSAVYLCASSPQGLADTQYFGPGTRLTVL.